The rows below give T cell receptor beta chains drawn from one sample of a study of blood T cell repertoires in COVID-19. Profiling relied on immunoSEQ multiplex PCR, and the TCRdb table lists in-frame clones only, not all of them. The sample holds under 150,000 clones, approximately 80% seen once. What was sequenced was peripheral blood. The receptors here all came from a human donor in a cohort sampled during active COVID-19. Both conserved end residues are part of each CDR3. A D gene is named only where the DNA matches it firmly. Only part of the rows carry a size: once, few, many, or a class if the clone is expanded.

V: TRBV19; D: NA; J: TRBJ2-1; size: NA; DNA: TGTGCCAGTAGCTTATTGGGGGGGGCACGTGAGCAGTTCTTC; CDR3: CASSLLGGAREQFF
V: TRBV29-1; D: TRBD2; J: TRBJ2-1; size: once; DNA: TGCAGCGTTGGGGGGCGGGAGGGCTCCTACAATGAGCAGTTCTTC; CDR3: CSVGGREGSYNEQFF
V: TRBV20-1; D: TRBD1; J: TRBJ1-5; size: NA; DNA: TGCAGTGCTAGTCCGACAGGGGGCGGGAAGCCCCAGCATTTT; CDR3: CSASPTGGGKPQHF
V: TRBV27; D: TRBD2; J: TRBJ2-7; size: NA; DNA: TGTGCCAGCAGTAGCGGGAGGACCTACGAGCAGTACTTC; CDR3: CASSSGRTYEQYF
V: TRBV7-9; D: TRBD1; J: TRBJ1-2; size: NA; DNA: TGTGCCAGCAGCCCACTTAATTCAGGGGGCTATGGCTACACCTTC; CDR3: CASSPLNSGGYGYTF
V: TRBV7-2; D: NA; J: TRBJ2-7; size: NA; DNA: TGTGCCAGCAGCTCCCAAAACTCCTACGAGCAGTACTTC; CDR3: CASSSQNSYEQYF
V: TRBV2; D: TRBD1; J: TRBJ1-3; size: NA; DNA: TGTGCCAGCAGCCCGGGACAGGGCACCCTATTATCTGGAAACACCATATATTTT; CDR3: CASSPGQGTLLSGNTIYF
V: TRBV5-1; D: TRBD1; J: TRBJ1-1; size: NA; DNA: TGCGCCAGCAGCCAGGGGGTTAACACTGAAGCTTTCTTT; CDR3: CASSQGVNTEAFF
V: TRBV15; D: NA; J: TRBJ2-3; size: NA; DNA: TGTGCCACCAGCAGATCCTTCGGTGTGGCAGATACGCAGTATTTT; CDR3: CATSRSFGVADTQYF
V: TRBV4-3; D: NA; J: TRBJ2-3; size: NA; DNA: TGCGCCAGCAGCCAAGTGTGGGAGCGGGCAGATACGCAGTATTTT; CDR3: CASSQVWERADTQYF
V: TRBV2; D: TRBD2; J: TRBJ2-1; size: NA; DNA: TGTGCCAGCAGCTTGCGGGAGTACAATGAGCAGTTCTTC; CDR3: CASSLREYNEQFF
V: TRBV19; D: TRBD1; J: TRBJ1-2; size: NA; DNA: TGTGCCAGTAGCCGGACAGGGTATTTTTATGGCTACACCTTC; CDR3: CASSRTGYFYGYTF
V: TRBV7-2; D: TRBD1; J: TRBJ1-6; size: NA; DNA: TGTGCCAGCAGTGACAGGGAGAATAATTCACCCCTCCACTTT; CDR3: CASSDRENNSPLHF